This is a list of T cell receptor beta chains from one sample in a study of blood T cell repertoires in COVID-19. The method was immunoSEQ multiplex PCR; TCRdb's version includes in-frame clones alone and lacks a portion of them. Altogether about 380,000 clones are present, around 84% being singletons, with the ten largest covering more than 1%. Material for sequencing was peripheral blood. The receptors originated from a human donor with acute or convalescent COVID-19. The donor label of this sample is uncertain. The CDR3 runs from the conserved cysteine through the conserved F or W. Fields, in order: clone size, D gene, J gene, V gene, CDR3 DNA, CDR3 protein. D genes are given only for firm matches. Not all rows give a size; the values are once, few, many and, for expanded clones, a class.

size: -
D: -
J: TRBJ1-2
V: TRBV28
DNA: TGTGCCAGCAGTGAGGGGGGGAACTATGGCTACACCTTC
CDR3: CASSEGGNYGYTF

size: -
D: -
J: TRBJ1-1
V: TRBV27
DNA: TGTGCCAGCAGTATTTGTTGTCCAGGATCCTCGAACACTGAAGCTTTCTTT
CDR3: CASSICCPGSSNTEAFF

size: few
D: -
J: TRBJ1-1
V: TRBV15
DNA: TGTGCCACCAGGGAGGGCAGGGCTGAGGCTTTCTTT
CDR3: CATREGRAEAFF

size: -
D: TRBD1
J: TRBJ1-2
V: TRBV29-1
DNA: TGCAGCGTATTCCGACAGGGGGGGGACTATGGCTACACCTTC
CDR3: CSVFRQGGDYGYTF

size: -
D: -
J: TRBJ1-3
V: TRBV3-1/TRBV3-2
DNA: TGTGCCAGCAGCCAATGGGCGGGAAACACCATATATTTT
CDR3: CASSQWAGNTIYF

size: few
D: -
J: TRBJ1-1
V: TRBV7-9
DNA: TGTGCCAGCAGCTTAGAGGGTCAAAGAGGGACTGAAGCTTTCTTT
CDR3: CASSLEGQRGTEAFF

size: -
D: -
J: TRBJ1-2
V: TRBV7-9
DNA: TGTGCCAGCAGCTTCCCCGTTACAGAGAATGGCTACACCTTC
CDR3: CASSFPVTENGYTF

size: -
D: TRBD2
J: TRBJ2-2
V: TRBV18
DNA: TGTGCCAGCTCACCCGGGACTACCACCGGCACCGGGGAGCTGTTTTTT
CDR3: CASSPGTTTGTGELFF

size: -
D: -
J: TRBJ1-1
V: TRBV30
DNA: TGTGCCTGGAACCCCGGACAGTCGAGCGCTGAAGCTTTCTTT
CDR3: CAWNPGQSSAEAFF

size: -
D: -
J: TRBJ1-5
V: TRBV12-3/TRBV12-4
DNA: TGTGCCAGCAGTTTAACAGGGAATCAGCCCCAGCATTTT
CDR3: CASSLTGNQPQHF

size: -
D: -
J: TRBJ1-3
V: TRBV5-1
DNA: TGCGCCAGCAGCCAACCCAGTGGAAACACCATATATTTT
CDR3: CASSQPSGNTIYF

size: few
D: -
J: TRBJ2-7
V: TRBV10-3
DNA: TGTGCCATCAGTGAGTTCCCAGTCATGGTGCAGTACTTC
CDR3: CAISEFPVMVQYF

size: few
D: TRBD1
J: TRBJ1-5
V: TRBV28
DNA: TGTGCCAGCAGTTTAGTAAAGGACAGGGGGCAGAGGAATCAGCCCCAGCATTTT
CDR3: CASSLVKDRGQRNQPQHF

size: few
D: TRBD1
J: TRBJ2-7
V: TRBV3-1/TRBV3-2
DNA: TGTGCCAGCAGCCGACCGGGACAGTCCTACGAGCAGTACTTC
CDR3: CASSRPGQSYEQYF

size: -
D: TRBD1
J: TRBJ1-1
V: TRBV28
DNA: TGTGCCAGCAGCTTCGGGGACAGGGGTTTCCTGAACACTGAAGCTTTCTTT
CDR3: CASSFGDRGFLNTEAFF

size: -
D: -
J: TRBJ1-2
V: TRBV19
DNA: TGTGCCAGCAATTATGTTGGGAGCAACTATGGCTACACCTTC
CDR3: CASNYVGSNYGYTF

size: -
D: -
J: TRBJ2-7
V: TRBV7-2
DNA: TGTGCCAGCACCTTGGGGGGAGCGGGCGCCTACGAGCAGTACTTC
CDR3: CASTLGGAGAYEQYF

size: -
D: TRBD2
J: TRBJ2-7
V: TRBV24-1
DNA: TGTGCCGCATCCGTAGCGGGAGGGCCCCACGAGCAGTACTTC
CDR3: CAASVAGGPHEQYF

size: -
D: TRBD1
J: TRBJ2-7
V: TRBV18
DNA: TGTGCCAGCTCACCGGGACAGGGGACGGGGTACTTC
CDR3: CASSPGQGTGYF

size: -
D: TRBD1
J: TRBJ2-5
V: TRBV2
DNA: TGTGCCAGCAGACGGGACAGACAAGAGACCCAGTACTTC
CDR3: CASRRDRQETQYF

size: -
D: -
J: TRBJ1-2
V: TRBV7-8
DNA: TGTGCCAGCGTCAGTACCATTGTGGACACCTTCTACACCTTC
CDR3: CASVSTIVDTFYTF

size: -
D: TRBD1
J: TRBJ1-3
V: TRBV30
DNA: TGTGCCTGGAACAGGGGTTTGACTGGAAACACCATATATTTT
CDR3: CAWNRGLTGNTIYF

size: -
D: -
J: TRBJ2-3
V: TRBV7-9
DNA: TGTGCCAGCAGCTTATATGGGACTGGACGCACAGATACGCAGTATTTT
CDR3: CASSLYGTGRTDTQYF

size: many
D: TRBD1
J: TRBJ1-1
V: TRBV14
DNA: TGTGCCAGCAGCCAACAGGGGGCTTTGGGCACTGAAGCTTTCTTT
CDR3: CASSQQGALGTEAFF

size: -
D: TRBD2
J: TRBJ2-3
V: TRBV11-2
DNA: TGTGCCAGCAGCTTAGGGGGCGGGAGAAGCACAGATACGCAGTATTTT
CDR3: CASSLGGGRSTDTQYF

size: few
D: -
J: TRBJ2-3
V: TRBV7-9
DNA: TGTGCCAGCAGCTTATTCAGCAAGAGGCCAGATACGCAGTATTTT
CDR3: CASSLFSKRPDTQYF

size: -
D: -
J: TRBJ2-2
V: TRBV30
DNA: TGTGCCTGGAGTGCCGCGGGGGCGGGCGGCGGGGAGCTGTTTTTT
CDR3: CAWSAAGAGGGELFF

size: -
D: -
J: TRBJ2-7
V: TRBV14
DNA: TGTGCCAGCAGCCACCCCCTCTCCCCCACCAGGGCGGAGCAGTACTTC
CDR3: CASSHPLSPTRAEQYF

size: -
D: TRBD1
J: TRBJ1-6
V: TRBV18
DNA: TGTGCCAGCTCACCACCGGGACAGCCTTTAAATTCACCCCTCCACTTT
CDR3: CASSPPGQPLNSPLHF

size: few
D: TRBD1
J: TRBJ1-2
V: TRBV6-5
DNA: TGTGCCAGCAAACCTGACAGGGCCGAAGTTTATGGCTACACCTTC
CDR3: CASKPDRAEVYGYTF

size: -
D: TRBD2
J: TRBJ2-5
V: TRBV15
DNA: TGTGCCACCAGCAGTCCTCGACTAGCAGGCGAGACCCAGTACTTC
CDR3: CATSSPRLAGETQYF

size: -
D: -
J: TRBJ2-5
V: TRBV7-9
DNA: TGTGCCAGCAGACAGGACGACGGGGAGACCCAGTACTTC
CDR3: CASRQDDGETQYF

size: once
D: -
J: TRBJ1-4
V: TRBV20-1
DNA: TGCAGTGCATTAGCCGAAAAACTGTTTTTT
CDR3: CSALAEKLFF

size: -
D: -
J: TRBJ1-2
V: TRBV7-9
DNA: TGTGCCAGCAGCTCACAGGGTTACGGCTATGGCTACACCTTC
CDR3: CASSSQGYGYGYTF

size: few
D: TRBD1
J: TRBJ1-1
V: TRBV27
DNA: TGTGCCAGCAGTTTATCGACGGGACAGGGCACCCTCCCGCTTAACTTT
CDR3: CASSLSTGQGTLPLNF

size: -
D: TRBD2
J: TRBJ2-7
V: TRBV14
DNA: TGTGCCAGCAGCCAACGGGCCCTGACTAGCGGGGGGATCGAGCAGTACTTC
CDR3: CASSQRALTSGGIEQYF

size: -
D: -
J: TRBJ1-1
V: TRBV2
DNA: TGTGCCACCGCTTCGGGACGGCAGGGGTTTAGTGAAGCTTTCTTT
CDR3: CATASGRQGFSEAFF

size: once
D: TRBD1
J: TRBJ2-7
V: TRBV27
DNA: TGTGCCAGCAGTTCAAACAACGACAGGGCGAACTCCTACGAGCAGTACTTC
CDR3: CASSSNNDRANSYEQYF

size: -
D: TRBD1
J: TRBJ2-7
V: TRBV6-7
DNA: TGTGCCAGCAGTTACTCGAATTATCCCGCAGGGGGTAGCTACGAGCAGTACTTC
CDR3: CASSYSNYPAGGSYEQYF

size: -
D: TRBD1
J: TRBJ1-4
V: TRBV11-2
DNA: TGTGCCAGCAGCTTAAACGGACAGGGAGGAAATGAAAAACTGTTTTTT
CDR3: CASSLNGQGGNEKLFF

size: -
D: TRBD1
J: TRBJ1-1
V: TRBV5-4
DNA: TGTGCCAGCAGCTTAGGTGACAGGGGGGGGAGCAACACTGAAGCTTTCTTT
CDR3: CASSLGDRGGSNTEAFF

size: -
D: TRBD1
J: TRBJ2-7
V: TRBV29-1
DNA: TGCAGCGTTGCGACAGGGGGTTATGAGCAGTACTTC
CDR3: CSVATGGYEQYF

size: -
D: -
J: TRBJ2-1
V: TRBV2
DNA: TGTGCCAGCAGTGAAGAGGGGGGGGCGGCATATGAGCAGTTCTTC
CDR3: CASSEEGGAAYEQFF

size: few
D: TRBD1
J: TRBJ1-1
V: TRBV6-2/TRBV6-3
DNA: TGTGCCAGCAGTTACTCAGCCCGGACAGGTGAAGCTTTCTTT
CDR3: CASSYSARTGEAFF

size: once
D: -
J: TRBJ1-1
V: TRBV9
DNA: TGTGCCAGCAGCGTAATGGTTCAGGGCGCGACTGAAGCTTTCTTT
CDR3: CASSVMVQGATEAFF

size: once
D: TRBD1
J: TRBJ2-1
V: TRBV10-1
DNA: TGCGCCAGCTCCCAGGACAGGACGGTAGATGAGCAGTTCTTC
CDR3: CASSQDRTVDEQFF

size: -
D: TRBD1
J: TRBJ1-2
V: TRBV3-1/TRBV3-2
DNA: TGTGCCAGCAGCCAGCCTCCGACAGGGCTGCGAAGTAACTATGGCTACACCTTC
CDR3: CASSQPPTGLRSNYGYTF

size: -
D: TRBD1
J: TRBJ2-3
V: TRBV18
DNA: TGTGCCAGCTCACGGGGCGCGGACAGGGCCGCAGATACGCAGTATTTT
CDR3: CASSRGADRAADTQYF

size: -
D: -
J: TRBJ2-5
V: TRBV19
DNA: TGTGCCAGTAGTATACTCGGACAAGGGGAAGAGACCCAGTACTTC
CDR3: CASSILGQGEETQYF

size: -
D: -
J: TRBJ1-1
V: TRBV5-5
DNA: TGTGCCAGCAGCCGTACCGGGACACTAGGAAACACTGAAGCTTTCTTT
CDR3: CASSRTGTLGNTEAFF

size: -
D: TRBD2
J: TRBJ2-5
V: TRBV7-9
DNA: TGTGCCAGCACCACGCATAGCGGGGGAACGTACCAAGAGACCCAGTACTTC
CDR3: CASTTHSGGTYQETQYF

size: -
D: -
J: TRBJ1-1
V: TRBV5-6
DNA: TGTGCCAGCAGCTTTGAGGACAGTTCGGAAGCTTTCTTT
CDR3: CASSFEDSSEAFF

size: -
D: -
J: TRBJ2-5
V: TRBV14
DNA: TGTGCCAGCAGCCAAGGGTTAGCGGTACAAGAGACCCAGTACTTC
CDR3: CASSQGLAVQETQYF

size: -
D: -
J: TRBJ1-3
V: TRBV3-1/TRBV3-2
DNA: TGTGCCAGCAGCCAAGAAGTGAGGGATGGAAACACCATATATTTT
CDR3: CASSQEVRDGNTIYF

size: few
D: TRBD1
J: TRBJ1-1
V: TRBV30
DNA: TGTGCCTGGAGGGGGACAGGGGCAAACACTGAAGCTTTCTTT
CDR3: CAWRGTGANTEAFF

size: -
D: TRBD2
J: TRBJ2-1
V: TRBV30
DNA: TGTGCCTGGAGGCGGGAGGAGGGGAGCAGTGAGCAGTTCTTC
CDR3: CAWRREEGSSEQFF

size: -
D: TRBD1
J: TRBJ1-1
V: TRBV19
DNA: TGTGCCAGTAGTCCCAGGACAGGGCCACCTAAAGCTTTCTTT
CDR3: CASSPRTGPPKAFF

size: -
D: -
J: TRBJ1-2
V: TRBV4-2
DNA: TGTGCCAGCAGCCAAGAACAGGGCCCCTACTATGGCTACACCTTC
CDR3: CASSQEQGPYYGYTF

size: -
D: TRBD2
J: TRBJ2-7
V: TRBV5-1
DNA: TGCGCCAGCCGCAGGGCTAGCGGGAGTTTGGACGAGCAGTACTTC
CDR3: CASRRASGSLDEQYF

size: -
D: TRBD2
J: TRBJ2-5
V: TRBV6-4
DNA: TGTGCCAGCAGTCCGAGACTAGCGGGAGGGCTGGAGACCCAGTACTTC
CDR3: CASSPRLAGGLETQYF